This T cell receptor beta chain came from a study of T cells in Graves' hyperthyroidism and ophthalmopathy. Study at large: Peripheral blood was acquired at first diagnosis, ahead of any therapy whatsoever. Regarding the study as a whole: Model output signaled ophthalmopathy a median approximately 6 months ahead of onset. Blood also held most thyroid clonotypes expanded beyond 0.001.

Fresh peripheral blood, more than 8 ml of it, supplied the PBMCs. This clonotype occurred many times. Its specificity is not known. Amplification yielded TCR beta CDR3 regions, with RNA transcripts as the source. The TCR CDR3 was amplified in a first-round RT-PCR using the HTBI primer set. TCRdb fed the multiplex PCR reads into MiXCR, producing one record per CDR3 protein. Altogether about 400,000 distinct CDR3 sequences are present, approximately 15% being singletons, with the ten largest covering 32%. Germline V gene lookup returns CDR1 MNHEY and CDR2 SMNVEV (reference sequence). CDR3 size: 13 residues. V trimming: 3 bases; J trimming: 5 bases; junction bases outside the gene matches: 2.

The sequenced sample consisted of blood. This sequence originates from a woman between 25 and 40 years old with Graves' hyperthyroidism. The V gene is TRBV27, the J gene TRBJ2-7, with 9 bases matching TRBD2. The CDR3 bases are TGTGCCAGCAGTTTCCAGCGGGAGGACGAGCAGTACTTC. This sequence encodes CASSFQREDEQYF.